A selection of T cell receptor beta chains follows, all from one sample in a study of cytomegalovirus exposure and HLA in healthy donors. Clones were sequenced by immunoSEQ multiplex PCR, and TCRdb holds only the in-frame ones, with some missing. The sample consists of around 150,000 clones, approximately 91% of them appearing once. The sequenced material came from PBMCs. These receptors came from a woman under 30 in good health and CMV-seropositive. Both conserved end residues are part of each CDR3. Fields, in order: clone size, J gene, D gene, V gene, CDR3 DNA, CDR3 protein. A D gene is named only where the DNA matches it firmly. The size field is filled for only some rows; it gives once, few, many or a size class.

abundance: .
j_gene: TRBJ2-1
d_gene: .
v_gene: TRBV7-6
CDR3nt: TGTGCCAGCAGTGGCAGCGGTCGGGGGACTGAGCAGTTCTTC
CDR3aa: CASSGSGRGTEQFF

abundance: .
j_gene: TRBJ2-2
d_gene: .
v_gene: TRBV6-5
CDR3nt: TGTGCCACACAGGGCAACACCGGGGAGCTGTTTTTT
CDR3aa: CATQGNTGELFF

abundance: .
j_gene: TRBJ1-1
d_gene: .
v_gene: TRBV9
CDR3nt: TGTGCCAGCAGCGGAGTCGACACTGAAGCTTTCTTT
CDR3aa: CASSGVDTEAFF

abundance: .
j_gene: TRBJ1-2
d_gene: TRBD1
v_gene: TRBV19
CDR3nt: TGTGCCAGTACCCCGGACAGGGGGCTTACCTATGGCTACACCTTC
CDR3aa: CASTPDRGLTYGYTF

abundance: once
j_gene: TRBJ1-5
d_gene: TRBD1
v_gene: TRBV4-2
CDR3nt: TGTGCCAGCGCCCACGAGATTGGGACAGGGAGTCCGCCCCAGCATTTT
CDR3aa: CASAHEIGTGSPPQHF

abundance: .
j_gene: TRBJ2-1
d_gene: TRBD2
v_gene: TRBV4-1
CDR3nt: TGCGCCAGCAGCCGCGTCTCGGGAGGTCGGTACAATGAGCAGTTCTTC
CDR3aa: CASSRVSGGRYNEQFF

abundance: .
j_gene: TRBJ1-1
d_gene: TRBD1
v_gene: TRBV28
CDR3nt: TGTGCCAGCAGTCTCCCGGGACAGGGGAAGCGTAAAGCTTTCTTT
CDR3aa: CASSLPGQGKRKAFF

abundance: few
j_gene: TRBJ2-5
d_gene: TRBD2
v_gene: TRBV28
CDR3nt: TGTGCCAGCACCACACTAGCGGGAGGGGGAGAGACCCAGTACTTC
CDR3aa: CASTTLAGGGETQYF

abundance: .
j_gene: TRBJ2-7
d_gene: TRBD1
v_gene: TRBV19
CDR3nt: TGTGCCAGTAGGATGGGACAGGGGACCTACGAGCAGTACTTC
CDR3aa: CASRMGQGTYEQYF

abundance: .
j_gene: TRBJ1-5
d_gene: TRBD1
v_gene: TRBV6-5
CDR3nt: TGTGCCAGCAGTCAGACAGGGTCCAATCAGCCCCAGCATTTT
CDR3aa: CASSQTGSNQPQHF

abundance: .
j_gene: TRBJ2-1
d_gene: TRBD2
v_gene: TRBV4-1
CDR3nt: TGCGCCAGCAGCCAAGAAGTGGCGGGAGGGCTTAGTGAGCAGTTCTTC
CDR3aa: CASSQEVAGGLSEQFF

abundance: .
j_gene: TRBJ2-7
d_gene: .
v_gene: TRBV29-1
CDR3nt: TGCAGCGTTGGGCCGGGGGTGTACGAGCAGTACTTC
CDR3aa: CSVGPGVYEQYF

abundance: .
j_gene: TRBJ2-3
d_gene: TRBD2
v_gene: TRBV7-3
CDR3nt: TGTGCCAGCAGTTCGGGACTAGCGGGACTAGGCACGCAGTATTTT
CDR3aa: CASSSGLAGLGTQYF

abundance: .
j_gene: TRBJ1-2
d_gene: .
v_gene: TRBV5-4
CDR3nt: TGTGCCAGCAGCGAGACAGGTACTCGCTATGGCTACACCTTC
CDR3aa: CASSETGTRYGYTF

abundance: .
j_gene: TRBJ2-7
d_gene: TRBD2
v_gene: TRBV4-3
CDR3nt: TGCGCCAGCAGCCAAGAAGTGGCGGGAGGGCGCTACGAGCAGTACTTC
CDR3aa: CASSQEVAGGRYEQYF

abundance: .
j_gene: TRBJ2-7
d_gene: .
v_gene: TRBV7-9
CDR3nt: TGTGCCAGCAGCCCTCAGATCAGCTCCTACGAGCAGTACTTC
CDR3aa: CASSPQISSYEQYF

abundance: .
j_gene: TRBJ2-5
d_gene: .
v_gene: TRBV2
CDR3nt: TGTGCCAGCAGTGAAGCCGCGGGACAGAATCAAGAGACCCAGTACTTC
CDR3aa: CASSEAAGQNQETQYF

abundance: .
j_gene: TRBJ1-5
d_gene: .
v_gene: TRBV2
CDR3nt: TGTGCCAGCAAGGCGGATAGCAATCAGCCCCAGCATTTT
CDR3aa: CASKADSNQPQHF

abundance: .
j_gene: TRBJ2-1
d_gene: .
v_gene: TRBV6-4
CDR3nt: TGTGCCAGCAGTGACTCTGCGGTCCTGGCCGATGAGCAGTTCTTC
CDR3aa: CASSDSAVLADEQFF

abundance: .
j_gene: TRBJ1-2
d_gene: .
v_gene: TRBV7-9
CDR3nt: TGTGCCAGCAGCGACGTCATACAGGATAGGCGGATCGGCTACACCTTC
CDR3aa: CASSDVIQDRRIGYTF

abundance: .
j_gene: TRBJ1-3
d_gene: TRBD1
v_gene: TRBV5-4
CDR3nt: TGTGCCAGCAGCTTGGGGCTCGACAGGGCTGGAAACACCATATATTTT
CDR3aa: CASSLGLDRAGNTIYF

abundance: once
j_gene: TRBJ2-7
d_gene: .
v_gene: TRBV18
CDR3nt: TGTGCCAGCTCCTTGGACTACCCCTCCTACGAGCAGTACTTC
CDR3aa: CASSLDYPSYEQYF

abundance: .
j_gene: TRBJ2-5
d_gene: .
v_gene: TRBV5-1
CDR3nt: TGCGCCAGCAGCTTGGAACAGGGCGGAGAGACCCAGTACTTC
CDR3aa: CASSLEQGGETQYF